This T cell receptor (beta chain) stems from a study of metastatic and nonmetastatic thyroid tumors. There are many counts of this clone. The antigen is undetermined. Overall study findings and caveats: Malignant tumors reportedly showed significantly higher TCR beta diversity than benign nodules in both blood and tumor.

None of the patients had undergone any treatment ahead of thyroid surgery. Unmatched junction bases numbered 7, after V lost 5 bases and J lost 4 bases. The germline CDR1 and CDR2 sequences are MDHEN and SYDVKM. This CDR3 contains 14 residues. Authors' methods: Differences in CDR3 between clinicopathological groups were drawn on to build a classifier intended to discriminate distant-metastatic papillary thyroid cancer patients. TCRdb re-called the PCR reads through MiXCR. TCRdb, rather than the study authors, made the V and J calls. The sample lists approximately 13,000 clones; approximately 32% were seen once.

Sequencing was performed on tumor tissue. The chain is built from TRBV28 and TRBJ1-1; TRBD1 matches 7 bases. The origin of this receptor is a female donor with papillary thyroid cancer or a benign thyroid nodule (not recorded which). Some clones in this sample may be carry-over from other donors' samples. The CDR3 protein is CASSLNDRVTEAFF. The CDR3, as DNA: TGTGCCAGCAGTCTAAACGACAGGGTCACTGAAGCTTTCTTT.